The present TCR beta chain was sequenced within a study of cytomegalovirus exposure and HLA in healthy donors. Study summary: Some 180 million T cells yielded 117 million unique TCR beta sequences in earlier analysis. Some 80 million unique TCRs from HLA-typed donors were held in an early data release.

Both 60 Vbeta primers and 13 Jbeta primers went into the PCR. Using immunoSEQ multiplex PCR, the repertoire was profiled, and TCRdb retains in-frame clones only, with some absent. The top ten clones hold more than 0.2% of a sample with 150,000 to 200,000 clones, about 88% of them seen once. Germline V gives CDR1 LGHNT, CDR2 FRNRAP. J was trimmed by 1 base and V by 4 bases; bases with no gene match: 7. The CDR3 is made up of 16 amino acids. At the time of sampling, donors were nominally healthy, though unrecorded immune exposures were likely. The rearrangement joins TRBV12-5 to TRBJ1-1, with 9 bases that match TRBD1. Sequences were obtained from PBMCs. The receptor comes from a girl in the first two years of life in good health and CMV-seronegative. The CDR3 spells CASGSDRGIGNTEAFF. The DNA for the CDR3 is TGTGCTAGTGGTTCTGACAGGGGGATAGGGAACACTGAAGCTTTCTTT.